A selection of T cell receptor beta chains follows, all from one sample in a study of blood T cell repertoires in COVID-19. The repertoire was sequenced with immunoSEQ multiplex PCR; TCRdb's copy has only in-frame clones and lacks some. Altogether around 160,000 clones are present, roughly four fifths being singletons, with the ten largest covering roughly a tenth. Sample: peripheral blood. These receptors originate from a human donor in a cohort sampled during active COVID-19. CDR3s include the opening cysteine and the closing phenylalanine or tryptophan. Each record gives: J gene, clone size, D gene, V gene, CDR3 DNA, CDR3 protein. A D gene is named only where the DNA matches it firmly. Rows may omit the clone size; those that give it use once, few, many or a size class.

TRBJ2-7 few - TRBV6-2/TRBV6-3 TGTGCCAGCAGCATTGCCGGCAGGCACGAGCAGTACTTC CASSIAGRHEQYF
TRBJ2-7 - TRBD1 TRBV4-3 TGCGCCAGCAGCCAAGGGTGGACAGGGGGCTGGGAGCAGTACTTC CASSQGWTGGWEQYF
TRBJ1-4 - - TRBV7-2 TGTGCCAGCAGCCCCGGACAGTCTTCTGAAAAACTGTTTTTT CASSPGQSSEKLFF
TRBJ1-5 - TRBD1 TRBV28 TGTGCCAGCAGTTTAACAGGGGAATACAATCAGCCCCAGCATTTT CASSLTGEYNQPQHF
TRBJ2-1 - TRBD2 TRBV6-2/TRBV6-3 TGTGCCAGCAGTGGGACTAGCGGGTATACGCAGTTCTTC CASSGTSGYTQFF
TRBJ2-7 once - TRBV5-4 TGTGCCAGCAGTTCTGGAAGGGGTTCCTACGAGCAGTACTTC CASSSGRGSYEQYF
TRBJ2-2 - TRBD2 TRBV6-5 TGTGCCAGCAGTTTTAGCGGGGGTCAGGGCACCGGGGAGCTGTTTTTT CASSFSGGQGTGELFF
TRBJ2-5 - - TRBV28 TGTGCCAGCAGTTTCCGGGCAGGGGAGACCCAGTACTTC CASSFRAGETQYF
TRBJ1-1 - TRBD1 TRBV30 TGTGCCTGGGTCAGGGGGCACGCTGAAGCTTTCTTT CAWVRGHAEAFF
TRBJ1-2 - - TRBV25-1 TGTGCCAGCAGTGACGGCAGGGAAAGCTATGGCTACACCTTC CASSDGRESYGYTF
TRBJ1-3 - TRBD1 TRBV11-3 TGTGCCAGCAGCTACGGACAGGGCGGTTCTGGAAACACCATATATTTT CASSYGQGGSGNTIYF
TRBJ2-1 once TRBD1 TRBV19 TGTGCCAGTAGTACATACGACAGGGTTGATGAGCAGTTCTTC CASSTYDRVDEQFF
TRBJ1-5 few TRBD1 TRBV19 TGTGCCAGTAGTATCCTCGGGACAGGGAAAGGTCAGCCCCAGCATTTT CASSILGTGKGQPQHF
TRBJ1-6 - - TRBV4-3 TGCGCCAGCAGCCAAGGAACAGGGTCCAATTCACCCCTCCACTTT CASSQGTGSNSPLHF
TRBJ2-1 - TRBD1 TRBV9 TGTGCCAGCAGCCCAAGACAGGGAGACCACAATGAGCAGTTCTTC CASSPRQGDHNEQFF
TRBJ2-7 - - TRBV5-6 TGTGCCAGCAGCTTGTCGGCGGGGAACTACGAGCAGTACTTC CASSLSAGNYEQYF
TRBJ1-2 - - TRBV19 TGTGCCAGTAATCTCCGGGGTTCATCCTTCAACTATGGCTACACCTTC CASNLRGSSFNYGYTF
TRBJ2-7 - TRBD1 TRBV19 TGTGCCAGTACTCCGGGACAGGGGGGCGACGAGCAGTACTTC CASTPGQGGDEQYF
TRBJ2-5 few TRBD2 TRBV5-4 TGTGCCAGCCGGGTGGGACTAGCCGCGCGGCTCCAAGAGACCCAGTACTTC CASRVGLAARLQETQYF
TRBJ2-5 - - TRBV4-1 TGCGCCAGCAGCCCGAGCGGCCGTTCCCAAGAGACCCAGTACTTC CASSPSGRSQETQYF
TRBJ1-6 - - TRBV27 TGTGCCAGCAGTTCTCTCCTGACAGGAAATAATTCACCCCTCCACTTT CASSSLLTGNNSPLHF
TRBJ2-1 - - TRBV30 TGTGCCTGGAGTGGTAGCGGACTCAATGAGCAGTTCTTC CAWSGSGLNEQFF
TRBJ1-1 - - TRBV28 TGTGCCAGCAGTTTATACAGAACTTCTGCTGAAGCTTTCTTT CASSLYRTSAEAFF
TRBJ1-1 once TRBD1 TRBV30 TGTGCCTGGAAGGGGCAGGGGGCAACTGAAGCTTTCTTT CAWKGQGATEAFF
TRBJ2-7 few TRBD2 TRBV14 TGTGCCAGCAGCTTAAGGCTAGCGGGAGGGAAGAACGAGCAGTACTTC CASSLRLAGGKNEQYF
TRBJ1-3 - TRBD1 TRBV11-2 TGTGCCAGCGGACTTTACAGGGGACCTAACTACTCTGGAAACACCATATATTTT CASGLYRGPNYSGNTIYF
TRBJ2-1 once TRBD2 TRBV27 TGTGCCAGCAGTTTACTAGCGGGAGGTGGATATGAGCAGTTCTTC CASSLLAGGGYEQFF
TRBJ2-3 - - TRBV23-1 TGCGCCAGCAGTCAATCGATCCGGGTCGCTAGCACAGATACGCAGTATTTT CASSQSIRVASTDTQYF
TRBJ2-5 - - TRBV7-2 TGTGCCAGCAGTTGGCAACAAGAGACCCAGTACTTC CASSWQQETQYF
TRBJ2-3 - - TRBV20-1 TGCAGTGCTAGTAGGCGGGGTAGCACAGATACGCAGTATTTT CSASRRGSTDTQYF
TRBJ2-7 - TRBD2 TRBV30 TGTGCCTGGAGGGACGGGACTAGGGTTTCCTACGAGCAGTACTTC CAWRDGTRVSYEQYF
TRBJ1-1 many - TRBV14 TGTGCCAGCAGCCAGGAAACAGGAAATGAGGACACTGAAGCTTTCTTT CASSQETGNEDTEAFF
TRBJ2-7 - - TRBV11-2 TGTGCCAGCAGCTTGGGGGGGCAGGTGCAGTACTTC CASSLGGQVQYF
TRBJ2-7 - - TRBV4-1 TGCGCCAGCAGCCAGACTGGGGCAGGAAGATACGAGCAGTACTTC CASSQTGAGRYEQYF
TRBJ2-2 once TRBD1 TRBV5-1 TGCGCCAGCAGCCACGGGACAGGGGTCCGCACCGGGGAGCTGTTTTTT CASSHGTGVRTGELFF
TRBJ1-2 - - TRBV27 TGTGCCAGCAGTTTAAACGGGCGGGGGACGGGCTATGGCTACACCTTC CASSLNGRGTGYGYTF
TRBJ1-5 many TRBD1 TRBV3-1/TRBV3-2 TGTGCCAGCGTGGGGACAGGGCCCAATCAGCCCCAGCATTTT CASVGTGPNQPQHF
TRBJ2-7 - - TRBV28 TGTGCCAGCAGTTTATTTACAGGGTCGTACGAGCAGTACTTC CASSLFTGSYEQYF
TRBJ1-5 - TRBD1 TRBV18 TGTGCCAGCTCACCTGACGTATCAGGGGGTCAGCCCCAGCATTTT CASSPDVSGGQPQHF
TRBJ2-7 - - TRBV29-1 TGCAGCATCCAGGGAGGAACGTACTACGAGCAGTACTTC CSIQGGTYYEQYF
TRBJ2-7 - - TRBV12-3/TRBV12-4 TGTGCCAGCAGGTCCCCCGGCTCCTACGAGCAGTACTTC CASRSPGSYEQYF
TRBJ1-6 - - TRBV7-2 TGTGCCAGCAGCGCGGACATGCGTTATAATTCACCCCTCCACTTT CASSADMRYNSPLHF
TRBJ1-4 - - TRBV5-4 TGTGCCAGCAGCTTACGGGATCCCGTTGATGAAAAACTGTTTTTT CASSLRDPVDEKLFF
TRBJ1-2 - TRBD1 TRBV6-5 TGTGCCAGCAGCCAAGGGCAGGGGGGCTATGGCTACACCTTC CASSQGQGGYGYTF
TRBJ2-1 once TRBD2 TRBV27 TGTGCCAGCAGTTTATTGGCTAGCGGGGGGGCAGGTGAGCAGTTCTTC CASSLLASGGAGEQFF
TRBJ1-6 - - TRBV28 TGTGCCAGCAGTTTCGGGAATTCACCCCTCCACTTT CASSFGNSPLHF
TRBJ1-2 - - TRBV6-2/TRBV6-3 TGTGCCAGCAGCCGGGGCAGTAACTATGGCTACACCTTC CASSRGSNYGYTF
TRBJ2-1 - - TRBV28 TGTGCCAGCAGTTCTAACAGAGCTGAGCAGTTCTTC CASSSNRAEQFF
TRBJ2-7 - - TRBV7-8 TGTGCCAGCAGCTTACCGGACAGTGGCCACGAGCAGTACTTC CASSLPDSGHEQYF
TRBJ2-5 - TRBD2 TRBV28 TGTGCCAGCAGTTTGGGATCTGGAGTACGGGGGGTCCAGTACTTC CASSLGSGVRGVQYF
TRBJ2-2 once - TRBV9 TGTGCCAGCAGCGTATCCGGGAGCACCGGGGAGCTGTTTTTT CASSVSGSTGELFF
TRBJ2-1 - TRBD2 TRBV4-3 TGCGCCAGCAGCCAAGTTGGAATAGCGGGAGTGCGTGAGCAGTTCTTC CASSQVGIAGVREQFF